The rows below give T cell receptor beta chains drawn from one sample of a study of T-cell reconstitution after alpha-beta-depleted transplantation in children. TCRdb reprocessed the PCR reads with MiXCR, giving one entry per CDR3 protein. Altogether around 530,000 distinct CDR3 sequences are present, about 30% being singletons, with the ten largest covering 2% to 3%. The sequences come from PBMCs from the stem cell graft donor, collected from the stem cell graft. The receptor source for this set is a human donor who donated a stem cell graft to a child with aplastic anemia. Both conserved end residues are part of each CDR3. Fields, in order: clone size, V gene, J gene, D gene, CDR3 DNA, CDR3 protein. The D gene is left open where the match is weak. Only some rows state a clone size, as once, few, many or a class for expanded clones.

size: -
V: TRBV6-2/TRBV6-3
J: TRBJ2-2
D: -
DNA: TGTGCCAGCAGTTACTCGACGCGCATCGGGCCAACCGGGGAGCTGTTTTTT
CDR3: CASSYSTRIGPTGELFF

size: -
V: TRBV11-3
J: TRBJ2-1
D: -
DNA: TGTGCCAGCAGCCCTTGGACCTGGGGGCCCCACCATGAGCAGTTCTTC
CDR3: CASSPWTWGPHHEQFF

size: -
V: TRBV20-1
J: TRBJ1-5
D: -
DNA: TGCAGTGCTAGGGCCGGGGTCAATCAGCCCCAGCATTTT
CDR3: CSARAGVNQPQHF

size: -
V: TRBV20-1
J: TRBJ2-3
D: -
DNA: TGCAGTGCCAAAGATGCAGCCGGCACAGATACGCAGTATTTT
CDR3: CSAKDAAGTDTQYF

size: -
V: TRBV11-2
J: TRBJ2-1
D: -
DNA: TGTGCCAGCAGCTTAGGGAACTACAATGAGCAGTTCTTC
CDR3: CASSLGNYNEQFF

size: -
V: TRBV20-1
J: TRBJ2-7
D: -
DNA: TGCAGTGCTAGAGATTTGGAGCTGCAGGGCCTCCTCCGCCGGGAGCAGTACTTC
CDR3: CSARDLELQGLLRREQYF

size: few
V: TRBV24-1
J: TRBJ2-1
D: -
DNA: TGTGCCACCAGTGATTTTGGGGGGTTGCAGTTCTTC
CDR3: CATSDFGGLQFF

size: -
V: TRBV12-3/TRBV12-4
J: TRBJ2-7
D: TRBD1
DNA: TGTGCCAGCACTTCCGCTGAGACAGGGGATGATCCCTACGAGCAGTACTTC
CDR3: CASTSAETGDDPYEQYF

size: many
V: TRBV7-9
J: TRBJ2-5
D: -
DNA: TGTGCCAGCAGCTTAGGGCAGGGGGGAAGAGAGACCCAGTACTTC
CDR3: CASSLGQGGRETQYF

size: -
V: TRBV15
J: TRBJ2-5
D: -
DNA: TGTGCCACCAGCAGACAGCCACAAGAGACCCAGTACTTC
CDR3: CATSRQPQETQYF

size: -
V: TRBV27
J: TRBJ2-3
D: TRBD2
DNA: TGTGCCAGCACCATCCAGAGACTAGCGGGGACTACAGATACGCAGTATTTT
CDR3: CASTIQRLAGTTDTQYF

size: -
V: TRBV4-3
J: TRBJ2-3
D: -
DNA: TGCGCCAGCAGCCCCCAAAGTCGGGGGGCCACAGATACGCAGTATTTT
CDR3: CASSPQSRGATDTQYF

size: few
V: TRBV20-1
J: TRBJ1-5
D: TRBD1
DNA: TGCAGTGCTAGAGATCCGGGACAGGCTAATCAGCCCCAGCATTTT
CDR3: CSARDPGQANQPQHF

size: -
V: TRBV20-1
J: TRBJ2-3
D: -
DNA: TGCAGTGCTAGGGGCATCCCGAACTGGAGCACAGATACGCAGTATTTT
CDR3: CSARGIPNWSTDTQYF